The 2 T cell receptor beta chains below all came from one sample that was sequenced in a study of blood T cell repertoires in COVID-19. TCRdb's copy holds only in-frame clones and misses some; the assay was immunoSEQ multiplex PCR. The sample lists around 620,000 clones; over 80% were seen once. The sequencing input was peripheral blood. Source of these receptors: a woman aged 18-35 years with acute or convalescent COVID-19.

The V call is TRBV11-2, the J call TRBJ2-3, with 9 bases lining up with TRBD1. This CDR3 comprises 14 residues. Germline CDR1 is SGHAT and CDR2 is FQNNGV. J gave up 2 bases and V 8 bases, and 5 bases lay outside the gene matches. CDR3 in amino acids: CASGRTGDTDTQYF. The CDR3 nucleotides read TGTGCCAGCGGTCGGACAGGGGACACAGATACGCAGTATTTT. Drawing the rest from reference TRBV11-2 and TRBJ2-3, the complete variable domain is EAGVAQSPRYKIIEKRQSVAFWCNPISGHATLYWYQQILGQGPKLLIQFQNNGVVDDSQLPKDRFSAERLKGVDSTLKIQPAKLEDSAVYLCASGRTGDTDTQYFGPGTRLTVL.

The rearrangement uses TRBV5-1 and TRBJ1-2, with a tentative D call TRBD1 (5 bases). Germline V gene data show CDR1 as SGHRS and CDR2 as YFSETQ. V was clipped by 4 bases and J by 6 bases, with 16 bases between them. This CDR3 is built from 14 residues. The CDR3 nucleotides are TGCGCCAGCAGCCCATCTCGGGGGGACCATGGCTACACCTTC. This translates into CASSPSRGDHGYTF.